A single sample gave rise to the 8 T cell receptor beta chains below, sequenced in a study of T cells in Graves' hyperthyroidism and ophthalmopathy. Amplification targeted TCR beta CDR3 regions from RNA transcripts. Carried out on the TCR CDR3, a first-round RT-PCR used the HTBI primer set. One entry per CDR3 protein, called by TCRdb with MiXCR from the multiplex PCR reads. The repertoire holds 340,000 or so distinct CDR3 sequences, with 18% as singletons. Material: blood. The receptors originated from a woman in her forties or fifties with Graves' hyperthyroidism.

The chain recombines TRBV2 with TRBJ2-5, with TRBD1 matching 7 bases. CDR1 and CDR2 (germline): SNHLY, FYNNEI. This CDR3 is built from 13 residues. Germline trimming cut 8 bases from V and 0 bases from J; bases unmatched to any gene: 3. The CDR3, as DNA: TGTGCCAGCTGGGGACAGAACCAAGAGACCCAGTACTTC. Translation: CASWGQNQETQYF.

This clonotype was recorded many times. V and J are TRBV6-1 and TRBJ1-2; D not resolved. Per the germline V gene, CDR1 is MNHNS and CDR2 is SASEGT. The CDR3 is 15 amino acids. V lost 2 bases and J lost 4, with 14 bases in between. DNA for the CDR3: TGTGCCAGCAGTGAACTGCCCTCTAATCCCTATGGCTACACCTTC. Translated, it gives CASSELPSNPYGYTF.

This clonotype occurred a few times. The chain couples TRBV2 to TRBJ2-2; 10 bases align to TRBD2. CDR3 length: 17 amino acids. V lost 5 bases to trimming and J lost 4 bases; unmatched junction nucleotides: 10. CDR1 SNHLY and CDR2 FYNNEI come from the germline V gene. CDR3: CASSNLPSGGLTGELFF. CDR3 nucleotides: TGTGCCAGCAGTAATCTGCCTAGCGGGGGCCTCACCGGGGAGCTGTTTTTT.

This chain connects TRBV7-9 to TRBJ2-1, with 8 bases matching TRBD1. This CDR3 has 15 residues. Germline assignment: CDR1 SEHNR and CDR2 FQNEAQ (reference sequence). The V segment lost 5 bases and the J segment 5 bases; nucleotides outside the gene matches: 8. CDR3 in DNA: TGTGCCAGCAGCGACAGGGGTCTCGGGGACAATGAGCAGTTCTTC. Translating it yields CASSDRGLGDNEQFF.

The chain links TRBV6-2 or TRBV6-3 to TRBJ2-1, with 7 positions matching TRBD2. Germline CDR1 reads MNHEY; CDR2 reads SVGEGT. CDR3 length: 16 residues. Trimming cost V 5 bases and J 2 bases; bases outside gene matches: 9. The CDR3 DNA sequence: TGTGCCAGCAGTGTGCATATGGGGGGGACCTACAATGAGCAGTTCTTC. It is translated as CASSVHMGGTYNEQFF.

This clonotype was seen a handful of times. The chain employs TRBV12-3 or TRBV12-4 and TRBJ1-1; the D gene is possibly TRBD1 (6 bases). V lost 7 bases, J lost 1 base, and 13 bases lay in between. There are 14 residues in the CDR3. CDR3: CASNRGRGNTEAFF. Here the CDR3 DNA reads TGTGCCAGCAACCGGGGGCGCGGGAACACTGAAGCTTTCTTT.

This clonotype was counted a few times. This chain uses TRBV6-1 with TRBJ1-6, with 7 bases fitting TRBD1. Trimming cost V 6 bases and J 0 bases; bases outside gene matches: 2. The germline gives CDR1 MNHNS, CDR2 SASEGT. The CDR3 sequence is 15 residues long. The CDR3 is CASRDRSSYNSPLHF. As DNA, the CDR3 is TGTGCCAGCAGGGACAGGAGCTCCTATAATTCACCCCTCCACTTT.

This clonotype showed up just a few times. This chain connects TRBV4-1 to TRBJ2-5; maybe TRBD2 (6 bases). Trimming took off 0 bases at V and 2 bases at J, with 10 bases between the two ends. Germline V gives CDR1 MGHRA, CDR2 YSYEKL. This CDR3 has 15 residues. The CDR3 sequence: CASSQDGAGQETQYF. In DNA, the CDR3 is TGCGCCAGCAGCCAAGATGGAGCGGGTCAAGAGACCCAGTACTTC.